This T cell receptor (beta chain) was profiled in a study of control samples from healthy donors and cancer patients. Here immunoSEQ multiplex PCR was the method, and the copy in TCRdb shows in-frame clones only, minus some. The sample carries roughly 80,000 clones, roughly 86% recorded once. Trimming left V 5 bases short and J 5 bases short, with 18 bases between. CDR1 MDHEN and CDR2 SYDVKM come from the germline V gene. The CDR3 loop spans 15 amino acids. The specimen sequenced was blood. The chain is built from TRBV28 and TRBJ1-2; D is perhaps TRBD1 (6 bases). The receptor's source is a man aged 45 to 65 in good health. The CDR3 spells CASSPSGDWGYGYTF. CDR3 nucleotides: TGTGCCAGCAGTCCGTCAGGGGACTGGGGGTATGGCTACACCTTC.